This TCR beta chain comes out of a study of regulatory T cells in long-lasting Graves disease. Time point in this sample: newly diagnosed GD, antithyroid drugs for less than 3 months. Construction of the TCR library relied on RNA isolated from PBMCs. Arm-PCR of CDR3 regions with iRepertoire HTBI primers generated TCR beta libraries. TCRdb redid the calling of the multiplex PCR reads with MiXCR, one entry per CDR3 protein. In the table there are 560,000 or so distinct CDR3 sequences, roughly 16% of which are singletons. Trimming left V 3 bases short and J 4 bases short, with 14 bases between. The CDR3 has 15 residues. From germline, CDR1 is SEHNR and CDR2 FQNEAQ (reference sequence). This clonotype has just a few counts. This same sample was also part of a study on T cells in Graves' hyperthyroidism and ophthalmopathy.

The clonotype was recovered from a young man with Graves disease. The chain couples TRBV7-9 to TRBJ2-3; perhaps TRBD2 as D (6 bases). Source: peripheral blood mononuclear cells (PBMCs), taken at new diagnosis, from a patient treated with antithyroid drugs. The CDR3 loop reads CASSLGSGQADTQYF. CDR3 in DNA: TGTGCCAGCAGCTTGGGAAGCGGGCAGGCAGATACGCAGTATTTT.